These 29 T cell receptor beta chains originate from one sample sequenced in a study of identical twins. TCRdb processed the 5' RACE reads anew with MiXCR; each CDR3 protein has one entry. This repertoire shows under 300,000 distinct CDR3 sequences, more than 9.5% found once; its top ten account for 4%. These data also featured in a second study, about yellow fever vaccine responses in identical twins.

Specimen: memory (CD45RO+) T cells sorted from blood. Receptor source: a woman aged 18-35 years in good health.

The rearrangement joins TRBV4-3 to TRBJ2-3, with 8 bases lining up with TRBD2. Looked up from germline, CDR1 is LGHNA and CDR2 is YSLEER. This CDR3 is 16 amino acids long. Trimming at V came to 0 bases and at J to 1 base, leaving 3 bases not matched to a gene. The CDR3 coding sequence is TGCGCCAGCAGCCAAGACAACGGGGGGGGCACAGATACGCAGTATTTT. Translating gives CASSQDNGGGTDTQYF.

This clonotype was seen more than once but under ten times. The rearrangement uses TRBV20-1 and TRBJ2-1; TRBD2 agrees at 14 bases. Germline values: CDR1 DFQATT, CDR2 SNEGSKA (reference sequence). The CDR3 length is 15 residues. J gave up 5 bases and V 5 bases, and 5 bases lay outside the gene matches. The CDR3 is CSAHTGLAGDNEQFF. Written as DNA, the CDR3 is TGCAGTGCTCACACGGGACTAGCGGGGGACAATGAGCAGTTCTTC.

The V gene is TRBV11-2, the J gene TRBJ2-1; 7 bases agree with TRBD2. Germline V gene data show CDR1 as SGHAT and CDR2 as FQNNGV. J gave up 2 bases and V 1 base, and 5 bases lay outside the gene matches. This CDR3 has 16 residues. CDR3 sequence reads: CASSLAASGPYNEQFF. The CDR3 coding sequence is TGTGCCAGCAGCTTAGCTGCTAGCGGTCCCTACAATGAGCAGTTCTTC. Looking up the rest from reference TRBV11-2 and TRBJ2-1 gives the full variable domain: EAGVAQSPRYKIIEKRQSVAFWCNPISGHATLYWYQQILGQGPKLLIQFQNNGVVDDSQLPKDRFSAERLKGVDSTLKIQPAKLEDSAVYLCASSLAASGPYNEQFFGPGTRLTVL.

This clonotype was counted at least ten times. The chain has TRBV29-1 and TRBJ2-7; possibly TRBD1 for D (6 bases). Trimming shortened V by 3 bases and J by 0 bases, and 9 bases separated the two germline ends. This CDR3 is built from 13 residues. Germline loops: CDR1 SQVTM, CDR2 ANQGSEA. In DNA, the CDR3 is TGCAGCGTTGAGACAGGCTACTCCTACGAGCAGTACTTC. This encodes CSVETGYSYEQYF.

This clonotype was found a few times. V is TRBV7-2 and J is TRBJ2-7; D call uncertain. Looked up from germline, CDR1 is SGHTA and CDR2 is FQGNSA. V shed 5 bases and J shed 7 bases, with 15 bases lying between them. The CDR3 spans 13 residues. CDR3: CASSAGPIQEQYF. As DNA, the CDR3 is TGTGCCAGCAGCGCCGGACCGATCCAAGAGCAGTACTTC.

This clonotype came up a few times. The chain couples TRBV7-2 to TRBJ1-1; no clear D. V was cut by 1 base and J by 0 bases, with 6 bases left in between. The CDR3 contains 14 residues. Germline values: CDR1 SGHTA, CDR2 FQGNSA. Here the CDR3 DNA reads TGTGCCAGCAGCTTAGGACATGTGAACACTGAAGCTTTCTTT. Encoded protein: CASSLGHVNTEAFF.

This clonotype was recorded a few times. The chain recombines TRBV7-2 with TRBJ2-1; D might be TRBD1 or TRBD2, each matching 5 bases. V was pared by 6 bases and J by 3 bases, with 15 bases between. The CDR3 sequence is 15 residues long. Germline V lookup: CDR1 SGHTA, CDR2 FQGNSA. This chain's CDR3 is CASRAGTERYNEQFF. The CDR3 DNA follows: TGTGCCAGCAGGGCCGGGACGGAGCGCTACAATGAGCAGTTCTTC.

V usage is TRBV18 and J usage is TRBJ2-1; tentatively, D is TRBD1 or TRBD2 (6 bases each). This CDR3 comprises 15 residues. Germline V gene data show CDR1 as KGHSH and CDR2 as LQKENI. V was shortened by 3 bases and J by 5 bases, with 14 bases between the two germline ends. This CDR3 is CASSPGVGGNNEQFF. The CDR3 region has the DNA TGTGCCAGCTCACCCGGGGTCGGGGGCAACAATGAGCAGTTCTTC.

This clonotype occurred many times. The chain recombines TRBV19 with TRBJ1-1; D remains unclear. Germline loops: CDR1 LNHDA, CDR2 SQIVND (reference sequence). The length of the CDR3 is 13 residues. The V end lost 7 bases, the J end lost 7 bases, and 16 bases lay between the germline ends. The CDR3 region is CASTTYRELEAFF. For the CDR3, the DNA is TGTGCCAGTACCACCTATCGGGAGCTTGAAGCTTTCTTT.

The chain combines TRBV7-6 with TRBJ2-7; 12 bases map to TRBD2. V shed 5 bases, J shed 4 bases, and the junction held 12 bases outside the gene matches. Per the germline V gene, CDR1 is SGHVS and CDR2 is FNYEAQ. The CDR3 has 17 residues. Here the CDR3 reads CASSPGLAGTVGYEQYF. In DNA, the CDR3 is TGTGCCAGCAGCCCAGGACTAGCGGGAACGGTGGGGTACGAGCAGTACTTC.

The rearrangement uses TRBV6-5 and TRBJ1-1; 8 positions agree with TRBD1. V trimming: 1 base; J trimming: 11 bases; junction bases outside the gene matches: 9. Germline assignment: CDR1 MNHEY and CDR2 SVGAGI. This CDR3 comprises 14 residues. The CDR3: CASSYYRTGREAFF. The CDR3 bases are TGTGCCAGCAGTTACTATCGGACAGGGAGAGAGGCTTTCTTT.

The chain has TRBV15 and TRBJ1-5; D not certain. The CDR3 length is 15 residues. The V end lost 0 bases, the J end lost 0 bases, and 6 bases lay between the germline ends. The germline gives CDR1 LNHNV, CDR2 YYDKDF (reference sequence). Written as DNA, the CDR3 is TGTGCCACCAGCAGAGAGGGAGTTAGCAATCAGCCCCAGCATTTT. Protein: CATSREGVSNQPQHF. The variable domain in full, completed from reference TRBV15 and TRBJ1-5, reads DAMVIQNPRYQVTQFGKPVTLSCSQTLNHNVMYWYQQKSSQAPKLLFHYYDKDFNNEADTPDNFQSRRPNTSFCFLDIRSPGLGDTAMYLCATSREGVSNQPQHFGDGTRLSIL.

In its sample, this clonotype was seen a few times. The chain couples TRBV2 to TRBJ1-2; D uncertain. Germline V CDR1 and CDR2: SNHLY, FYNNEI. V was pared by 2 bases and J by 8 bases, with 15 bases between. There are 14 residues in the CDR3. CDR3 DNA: TGTGCCAGCAGTGAAATACGGTCCTCGCGGGGCTACACCTTC. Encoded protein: CASSEIRSSRGYTF.

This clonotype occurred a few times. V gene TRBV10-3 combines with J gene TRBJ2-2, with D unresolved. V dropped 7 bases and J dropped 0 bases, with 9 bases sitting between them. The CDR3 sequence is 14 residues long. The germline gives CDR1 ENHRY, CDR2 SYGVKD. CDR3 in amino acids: CAITPQTNTGELFF. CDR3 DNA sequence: TGTGCCATCACCCCCCAAACGAACACCGGGGAGCTGTTTTTT.

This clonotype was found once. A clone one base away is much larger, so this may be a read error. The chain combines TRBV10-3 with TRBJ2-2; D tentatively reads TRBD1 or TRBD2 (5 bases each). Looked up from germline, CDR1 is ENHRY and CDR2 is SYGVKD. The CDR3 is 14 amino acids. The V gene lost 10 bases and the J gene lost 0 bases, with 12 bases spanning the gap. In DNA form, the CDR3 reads TGTGCCACCAGCGAGGGACCGAACACCGGGGAGCTGTTTTTT. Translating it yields CATSEGPNTGELFF.

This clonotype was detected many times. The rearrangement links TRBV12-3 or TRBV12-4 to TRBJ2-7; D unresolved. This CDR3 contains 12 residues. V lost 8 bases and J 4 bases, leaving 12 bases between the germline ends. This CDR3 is CASSSTRYEQYF. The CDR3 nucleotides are TGTGCCAGCTCATCCACACGTTACGAGCAGTACTTC.

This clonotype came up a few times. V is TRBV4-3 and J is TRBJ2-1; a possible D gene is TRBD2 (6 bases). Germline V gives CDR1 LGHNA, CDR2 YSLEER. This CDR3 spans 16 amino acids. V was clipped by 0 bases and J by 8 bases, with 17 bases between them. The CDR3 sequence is CASSQDAAGKVHEQFF. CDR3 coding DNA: TGCGCCAGCAGCCAAGATGCGGCGGGAAAGGTCCATGAGCAGTTCTTC.

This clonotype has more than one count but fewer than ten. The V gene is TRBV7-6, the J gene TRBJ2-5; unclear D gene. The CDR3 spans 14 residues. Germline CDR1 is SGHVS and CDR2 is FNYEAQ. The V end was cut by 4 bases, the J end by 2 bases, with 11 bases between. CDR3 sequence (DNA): TGTGCCAGCAGCTCCAGGTCAATTCAAGAGACCCAGTACTTC. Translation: CASSSRSIQETQYF.

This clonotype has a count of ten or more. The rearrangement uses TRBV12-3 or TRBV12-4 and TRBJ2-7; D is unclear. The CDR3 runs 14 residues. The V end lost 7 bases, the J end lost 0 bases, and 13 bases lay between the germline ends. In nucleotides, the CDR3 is TGTGCCAGCACATTGAGGACGTCCTCCTACGAGCAGTACTTC. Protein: CASTLRTSSYEQYF.

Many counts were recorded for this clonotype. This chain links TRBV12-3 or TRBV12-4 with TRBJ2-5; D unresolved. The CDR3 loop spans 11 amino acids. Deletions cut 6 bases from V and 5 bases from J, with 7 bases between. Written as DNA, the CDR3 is TGTGCCAGCAGCTCTTTGGAGACCCAGTACTTC. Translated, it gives CASSSLETQYF.

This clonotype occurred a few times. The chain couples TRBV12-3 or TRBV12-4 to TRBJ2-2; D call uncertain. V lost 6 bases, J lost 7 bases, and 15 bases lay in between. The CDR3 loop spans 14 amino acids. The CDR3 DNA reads TGTGCCAGCAGCCCCAATAGGCTGTACGGGGAGCTGTTTTTT. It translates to CASSPNRLYGELFF.

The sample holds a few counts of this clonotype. Here the CDR3 reads CASSSTYPTGYTGELFF. CDR3 nucleotides: TGTGCCAGCAGCTCCACTTATCCGACAGGATACACCGGGGAGCTGTTTTTT. The chain combines TRBV11-2 with TRBJ2-2; TRBD1 is a possible D gene (6 bases). CDR1 SGHAT and CDR2 FQNNGV come from the germline V gene. Trimming left V 4 bases short and J 3 bases short, with 18 bases between. This CDR3 region has 17 residues.

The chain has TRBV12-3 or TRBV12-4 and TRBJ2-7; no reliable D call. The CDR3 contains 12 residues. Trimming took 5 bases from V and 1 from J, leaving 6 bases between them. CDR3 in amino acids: CASSTDSYEQYF. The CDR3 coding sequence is TGTGCCAGCAGTACTGATTCCTACGAGCAGTACTTC.

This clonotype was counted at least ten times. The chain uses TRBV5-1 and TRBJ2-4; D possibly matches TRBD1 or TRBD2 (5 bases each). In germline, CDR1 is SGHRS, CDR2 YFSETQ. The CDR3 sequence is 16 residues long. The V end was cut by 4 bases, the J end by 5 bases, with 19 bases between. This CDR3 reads CASSLPPGPQENIQYF. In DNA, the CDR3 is TGCGCCAGCAGCCTTCCACCGGGGCCGCAGGAAAACATTCAGTACTTC.

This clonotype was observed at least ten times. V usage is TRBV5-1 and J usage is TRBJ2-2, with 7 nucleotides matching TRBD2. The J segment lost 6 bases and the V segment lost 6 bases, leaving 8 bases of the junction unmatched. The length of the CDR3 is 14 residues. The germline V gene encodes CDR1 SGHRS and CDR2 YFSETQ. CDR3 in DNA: TGCGCCAGCAACCCAAGCGGGGTTTCCGGGGAGCTGTTTTTT. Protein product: CASNPSGVSGELFF.

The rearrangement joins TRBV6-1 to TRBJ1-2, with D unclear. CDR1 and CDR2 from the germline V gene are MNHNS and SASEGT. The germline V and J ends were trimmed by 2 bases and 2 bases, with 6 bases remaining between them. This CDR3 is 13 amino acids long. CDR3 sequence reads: CASSESFNYGYTF. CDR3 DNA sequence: TGTGCCAGCAGTGAATCATTCAACTATGGCTACACCTTC.

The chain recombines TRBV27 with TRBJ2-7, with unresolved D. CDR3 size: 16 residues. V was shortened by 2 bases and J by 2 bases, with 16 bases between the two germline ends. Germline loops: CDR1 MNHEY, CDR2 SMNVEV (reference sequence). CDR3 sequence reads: CASSLGLHSAPYEQYF. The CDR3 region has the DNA TGTGCCAGCAGTTTAGGGCTCCACTCTGCCCCCTACGAGCAGTACTTC.

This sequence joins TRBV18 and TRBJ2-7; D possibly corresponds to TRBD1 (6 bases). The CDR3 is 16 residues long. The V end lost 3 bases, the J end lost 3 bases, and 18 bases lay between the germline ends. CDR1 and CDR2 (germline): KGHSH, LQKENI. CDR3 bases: TGTGCCAGCTCACCCGAAGGACAGTTAAAGTTCTACGAGCAGTACTTC. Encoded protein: CASSPEGQLKFYEQYF.

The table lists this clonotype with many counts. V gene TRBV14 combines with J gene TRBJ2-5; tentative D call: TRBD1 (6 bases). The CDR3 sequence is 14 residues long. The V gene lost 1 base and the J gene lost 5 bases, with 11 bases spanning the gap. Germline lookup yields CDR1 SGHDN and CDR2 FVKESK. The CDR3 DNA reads TGTGCCAGCAGCCAAGGCCAGGGGATGGAGACCCAGTACTTC. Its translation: CASSQGQGMETQYF.